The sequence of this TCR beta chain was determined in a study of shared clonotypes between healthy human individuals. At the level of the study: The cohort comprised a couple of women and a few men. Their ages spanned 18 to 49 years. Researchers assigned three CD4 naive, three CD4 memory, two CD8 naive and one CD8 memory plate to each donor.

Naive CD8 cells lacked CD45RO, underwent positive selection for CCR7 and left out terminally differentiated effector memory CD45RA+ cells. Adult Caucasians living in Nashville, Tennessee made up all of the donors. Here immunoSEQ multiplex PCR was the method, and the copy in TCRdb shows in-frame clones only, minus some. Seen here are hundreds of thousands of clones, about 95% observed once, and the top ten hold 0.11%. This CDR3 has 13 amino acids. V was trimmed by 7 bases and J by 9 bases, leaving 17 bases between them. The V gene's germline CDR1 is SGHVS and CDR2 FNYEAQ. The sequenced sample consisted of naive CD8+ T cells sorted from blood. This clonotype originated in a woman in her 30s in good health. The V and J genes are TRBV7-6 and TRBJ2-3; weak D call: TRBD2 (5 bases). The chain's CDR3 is CASNPGEPGTQYF. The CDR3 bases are TGTGCCAGCAACCCCGGGGAGCCCGGGACGCAGTATTTT.